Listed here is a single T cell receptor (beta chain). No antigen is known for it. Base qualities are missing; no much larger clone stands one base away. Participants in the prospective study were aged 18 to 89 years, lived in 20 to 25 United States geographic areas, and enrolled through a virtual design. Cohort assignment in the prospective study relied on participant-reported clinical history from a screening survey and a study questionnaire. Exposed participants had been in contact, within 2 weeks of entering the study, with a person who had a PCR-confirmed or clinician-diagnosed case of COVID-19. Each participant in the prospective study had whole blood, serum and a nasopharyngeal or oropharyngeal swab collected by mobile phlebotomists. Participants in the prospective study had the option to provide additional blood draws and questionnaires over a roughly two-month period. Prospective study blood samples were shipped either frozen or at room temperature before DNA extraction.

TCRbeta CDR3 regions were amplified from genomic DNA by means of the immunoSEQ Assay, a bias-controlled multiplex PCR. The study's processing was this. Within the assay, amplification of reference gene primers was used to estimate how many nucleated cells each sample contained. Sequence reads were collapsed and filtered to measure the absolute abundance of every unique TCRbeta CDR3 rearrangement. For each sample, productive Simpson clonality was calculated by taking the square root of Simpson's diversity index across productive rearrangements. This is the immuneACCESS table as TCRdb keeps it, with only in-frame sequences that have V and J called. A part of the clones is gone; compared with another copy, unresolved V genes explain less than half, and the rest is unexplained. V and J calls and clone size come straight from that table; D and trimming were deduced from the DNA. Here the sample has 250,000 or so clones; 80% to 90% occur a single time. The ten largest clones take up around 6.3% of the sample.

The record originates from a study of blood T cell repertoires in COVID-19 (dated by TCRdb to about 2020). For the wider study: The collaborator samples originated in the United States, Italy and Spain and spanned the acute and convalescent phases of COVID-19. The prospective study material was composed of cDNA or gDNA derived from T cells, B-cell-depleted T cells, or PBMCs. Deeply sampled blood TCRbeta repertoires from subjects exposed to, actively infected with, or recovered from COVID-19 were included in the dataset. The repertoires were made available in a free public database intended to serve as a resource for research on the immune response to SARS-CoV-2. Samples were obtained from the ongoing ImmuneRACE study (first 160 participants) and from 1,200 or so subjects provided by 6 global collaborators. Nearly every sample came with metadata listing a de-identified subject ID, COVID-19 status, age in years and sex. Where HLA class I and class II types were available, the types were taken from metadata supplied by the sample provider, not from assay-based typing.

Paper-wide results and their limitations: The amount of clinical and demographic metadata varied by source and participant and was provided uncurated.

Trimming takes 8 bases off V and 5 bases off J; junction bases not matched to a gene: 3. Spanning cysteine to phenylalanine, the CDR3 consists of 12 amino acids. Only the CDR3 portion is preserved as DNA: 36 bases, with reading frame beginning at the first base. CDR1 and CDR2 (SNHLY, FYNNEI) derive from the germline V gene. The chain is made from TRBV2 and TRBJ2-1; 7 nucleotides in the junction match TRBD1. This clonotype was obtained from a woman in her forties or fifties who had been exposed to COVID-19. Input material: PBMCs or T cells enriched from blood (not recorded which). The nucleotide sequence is TGTGCCAGCTTAGACAGGGACAATGAGCAGTTCTTC. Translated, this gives CASLDRDNEQFF.